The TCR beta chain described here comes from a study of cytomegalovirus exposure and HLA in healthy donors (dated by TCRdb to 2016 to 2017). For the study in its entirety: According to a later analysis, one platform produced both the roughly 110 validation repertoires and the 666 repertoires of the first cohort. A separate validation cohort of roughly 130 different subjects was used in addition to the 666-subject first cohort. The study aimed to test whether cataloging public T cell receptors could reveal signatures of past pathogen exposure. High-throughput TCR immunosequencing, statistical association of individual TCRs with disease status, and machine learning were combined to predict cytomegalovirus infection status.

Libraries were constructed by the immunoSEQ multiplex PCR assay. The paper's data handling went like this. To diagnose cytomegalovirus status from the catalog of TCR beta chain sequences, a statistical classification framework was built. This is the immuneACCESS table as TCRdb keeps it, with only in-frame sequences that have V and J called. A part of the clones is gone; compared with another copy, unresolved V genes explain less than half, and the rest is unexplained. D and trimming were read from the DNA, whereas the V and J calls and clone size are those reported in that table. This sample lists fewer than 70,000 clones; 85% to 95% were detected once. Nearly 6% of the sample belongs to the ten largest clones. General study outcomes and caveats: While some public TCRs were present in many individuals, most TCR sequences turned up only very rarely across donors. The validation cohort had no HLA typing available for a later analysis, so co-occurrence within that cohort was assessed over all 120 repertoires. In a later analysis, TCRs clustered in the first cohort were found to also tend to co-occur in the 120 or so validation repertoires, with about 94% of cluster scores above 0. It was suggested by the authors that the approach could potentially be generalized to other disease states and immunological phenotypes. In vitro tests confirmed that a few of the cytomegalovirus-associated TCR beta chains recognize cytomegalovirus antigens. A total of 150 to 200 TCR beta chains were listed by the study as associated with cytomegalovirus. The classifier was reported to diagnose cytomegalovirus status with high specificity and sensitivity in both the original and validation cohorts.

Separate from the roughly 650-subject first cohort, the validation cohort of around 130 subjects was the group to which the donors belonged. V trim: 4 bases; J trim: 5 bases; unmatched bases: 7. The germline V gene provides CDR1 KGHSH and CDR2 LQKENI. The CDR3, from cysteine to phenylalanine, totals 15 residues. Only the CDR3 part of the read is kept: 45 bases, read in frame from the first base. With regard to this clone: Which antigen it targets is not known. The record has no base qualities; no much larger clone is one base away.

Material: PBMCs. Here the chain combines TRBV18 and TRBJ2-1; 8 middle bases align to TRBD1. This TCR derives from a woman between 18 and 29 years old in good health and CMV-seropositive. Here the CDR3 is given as CASSLDRVGHNEQFF. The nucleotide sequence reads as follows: TGTGCCAGCTCACTGGACAGGGTTGGTCACAATGAGCAGTTCTTC.